This TCR beta chain was sequenced in a study of T-cell memory formation after mild COVID-19. One entry per CDR3 protein results from TCRdb running MiXCR on the 5' RACE reads. The data contain roughly 310,000 distinct CDR3 sequences, less than 20% of them seen just once; the ten biggest clones take up about 22%. The CDR3 has 16 amino acids. CDR1 and CDR2 (germline): SEHNR, FQNEAQ (reference sequence). The V end lost 5 bases, the J end lost 2 bases, and 17 bases lay between the germline ends. Whole-study results and caveats: That cross-reactive memory joined was suggested by some responding clones appearing in pre-infection memory.

Only a few counts were recorded for this clonotype. Its antigen is currently unknown. The chain recombines TRBV7-9 with TRBJ2-3, with D maybe TRBD2 (5 bases). This receptor was obtained from a man aged 18 to 35 who had mild COVID-19 (a few samples of this study predate the infection). Cell type and time point are not known. Specimen: PBMCs or a T cell subset sorted from them (not recorded which). The CDR3 sequence is CASSPALAATTDTQYF. The DNA of the CDR3 is TGTGCCAGCAGCCCCGCGCTAGCTGCCACCACAGATACGCAGTATTTT.